This T cell receptor beta chain was observed in a study of T cell clonality in common variable immunodeficiency. Findings and limits, study-wide: Fewer TCRbeta clones were shared among CVID subjects than controls. Fewer deletions and N-nucleotide insertions were reportedly seen in common variable immunodeficiency TCR beta sequences.

This clone showed up many times. Antigen specificity is unknown. Sequencing ends 3 residues short of the CDR3 end; the germline J gene provides the rest. The CDR3 is made up of 14 amino acids. Trimming left V 0 bases short and J 9 bases short, with 9 bases between. Germline assignment: CDR1 MGHRA and CDR2 YSYEKL. Sequencing used immunoSEQ multiplex PCR; TCRdb keeps in-frame clones, though not all of them. This sample includes several thousand clones with no singletons; its ten biggest clones take up about 20%. Of CVID subjects, 15 were female and 29 male, mean age roughly 40. No CVID subject was ill or on immunomodulatory drugs when sampled.

This chain connects TRBV4-1 to TRBJ1-6, with unresolved D. The sequenced material came from peripheral blood mononuclear cells. The TCR originated in a human donor with common variable immunodeficiency. The covered CDR3 bases are TGCGCCAGCAGCCAAGAGGAGCGGAGTTCACCC. As protein: CASSQEERSSP. The CDR3 as a whole reads CASSQEERSSPLHF.